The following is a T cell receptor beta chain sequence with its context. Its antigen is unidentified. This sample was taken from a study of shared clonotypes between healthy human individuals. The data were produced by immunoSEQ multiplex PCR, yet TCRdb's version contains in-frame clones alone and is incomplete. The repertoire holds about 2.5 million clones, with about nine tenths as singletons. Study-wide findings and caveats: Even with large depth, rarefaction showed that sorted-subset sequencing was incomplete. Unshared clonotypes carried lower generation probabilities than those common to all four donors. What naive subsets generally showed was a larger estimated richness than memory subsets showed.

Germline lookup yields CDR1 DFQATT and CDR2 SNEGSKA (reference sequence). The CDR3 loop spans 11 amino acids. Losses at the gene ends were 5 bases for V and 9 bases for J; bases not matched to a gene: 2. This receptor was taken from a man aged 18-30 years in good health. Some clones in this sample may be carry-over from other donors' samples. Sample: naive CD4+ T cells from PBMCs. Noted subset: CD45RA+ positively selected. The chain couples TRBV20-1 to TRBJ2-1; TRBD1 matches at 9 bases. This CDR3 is CSAGQGFEQFF. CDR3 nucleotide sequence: TGCAGTGCTGGACAGGGGTTTGAGCAGTTCTTC.